This TCR beta chain is drawn from a study of cytomegalovirus exposure and HLA in healthy donors. The PCR made use of 60 Vbeta and 13 Jbeta primers. Sequencing used immunoSEQ multiplex PCR; TCRdb keeps in-frame clones, though not all of them. This sample has approximately 140,000 clones; roughly 79% occur once, and the top ten carry 2.8%. About this clone: Its target is unknown.

V was pared by 0 bases and J by 6 bases, with 4 bases of the junction left unmatched. Germline CDR1 reads MGHRA; CDR2 reads YSYEKL. There are 14 residues in the CDR3. Study observations and caveats: Most of the CMV-associated TCR beta chains (in a later analysis) appeared to be HLA-restricted. Productive status was seen about 90% or about 30% of the time for most TCR beta V segments in an earlier analysis.

The sequenced sample consisted of PBMCs. The sequence came from a male donor in good health and CMV-seronegative. This sequence joins TRBV4-1 and TRBJ1-2; 7 nucleotides line up with TRBD1. The CDR3: CASSQEPTGNGYTF. The CDR3 bases are TGCGCCAGCAGCCAAGAGCCGACAGGGAATGGCTACACCTTC.